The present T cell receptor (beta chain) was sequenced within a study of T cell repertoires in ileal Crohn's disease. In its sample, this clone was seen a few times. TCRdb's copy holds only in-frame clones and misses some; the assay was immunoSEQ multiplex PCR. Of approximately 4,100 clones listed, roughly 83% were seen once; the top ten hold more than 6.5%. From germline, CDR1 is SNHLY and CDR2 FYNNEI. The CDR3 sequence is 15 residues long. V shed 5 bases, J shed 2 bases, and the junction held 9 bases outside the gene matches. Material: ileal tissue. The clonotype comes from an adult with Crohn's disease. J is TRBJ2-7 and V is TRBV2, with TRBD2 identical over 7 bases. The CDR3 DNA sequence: TGTGCCAGCAGTAAAGGGACTACTAAAACCTACGAGCAGTACTTC. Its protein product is CASSKGTTKTYEQYF.